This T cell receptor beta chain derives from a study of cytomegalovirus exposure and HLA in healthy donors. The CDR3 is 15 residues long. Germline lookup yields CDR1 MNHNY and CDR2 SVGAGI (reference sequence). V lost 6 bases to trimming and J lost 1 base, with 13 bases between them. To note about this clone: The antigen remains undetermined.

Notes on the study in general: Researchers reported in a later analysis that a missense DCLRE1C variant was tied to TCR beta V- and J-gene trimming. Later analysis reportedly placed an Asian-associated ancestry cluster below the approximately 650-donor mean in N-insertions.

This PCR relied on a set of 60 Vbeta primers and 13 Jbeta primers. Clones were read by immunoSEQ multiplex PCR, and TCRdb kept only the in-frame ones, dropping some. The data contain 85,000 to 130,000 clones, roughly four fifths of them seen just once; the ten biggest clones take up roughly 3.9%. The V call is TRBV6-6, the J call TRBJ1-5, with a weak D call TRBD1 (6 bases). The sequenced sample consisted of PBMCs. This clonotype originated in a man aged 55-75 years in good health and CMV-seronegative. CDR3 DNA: TGTGCCAGCAGGGAGGCAGGGGCCAGCAATCAGCCCCAGCATTTT. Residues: CASREAGASNQPQHF.